What follows is one T cell receptor (beta chain) and its context. The antigen is unknown. Treatment of the sample: some 20 received Ad26.COV2.S at low or high dose, single or two shots; 5 received placebo; per-sample allocation not given. The study sampled participants on day 63 after the first vaccine or placebo injection. These data come from a study of Ad26.COV2.S vaccination and SARS-CoV-2 variants. CDR3 size: 13 residues. The germline gives CDR1 SGHKS, CDR2 YYEKEE (reference sequence). V shed 5 bases, J shed 4 bases, and the junction held 3 bases outside the gene matches. General study results and limits: It is possible that the TCR breadth and depth analyses underestimated the total T cell responses.

Profiling relied on immunoSEQ multiplex PCR, and the TCRdb table lists in-frame clones only, not all of them. This sample has 450,000 to 550,000 clones, with roughly nine tenths found just once. Source: peripheral blood, taken in a trial of Ad26.COV2.S vaccine versus placebo. The chain couples TRBV5-5 to TRBJ1-2; 9 bases agree with TRBD1. This sequence originates from a person aged 18 to 65 who received the Ad26.COV2.S COVID-19 vaccine or a placebo. CDR3 residues: CASRTGGGYGYTF. CDR3 nucleotide sequence: TGTGCCAGCAGAACAGGGGGCGGCTATGGCTACACCTTC.